This record covers a single T cell receptor beta chain. Its antigen is currently not known. Base qualities were left out, and no much larger clone turns up one base away. This sample is drawn from a study of somatic mutations in cytotoxic T cells in rheumatoid arthritis (dated by TCRdb to about 2017). With regard to the full study: Peripheral blood (about 30 ml EDTA) was collected from patients immediately after diagnosis and before any treatment began. Sorted V beta1+ cells also underwent TCRB sequencing, and some V beta antibody-stained T-cell populations were flow-sorted at nearly 100% purity on a FACSAria II or Sony SH800. To characterize clonality, the study used TCRB deep sequencing while asking whether somatic mutations are carried by expanded CD8+ T-cell clones in newly diagnosed, untreated rheumatoid arthritis. TCRB deep sequencing covered about 60 patients with rheumatoid arthritis along with approximately 20 healthy controls. Median age was essentially the same in the patient group and the control group.

The CDR3 runs 13 amino acids, cysteine and phenylalanine included. Of the read, only the CDR3 DNA is kept; its 39 bases are in frame from base 1. V is cut by 5 bases and J by 0 bases, and the space between the germline ends is 8 bases. As encoded in the germline V gene, CDR1 is MDHEN while CDR2 is SYDVKM. Overall results and qualifications from the work: The finding that TRBV07 was slightly underrepresented in patients was left unadjusted for multiple comparisons. It was unknown which antigens the expanded CD8+ clones targeted, and their absence from virus-specific databases did not exclude viral specificity. CD8+ clonality increased with age in patients (Spearman r ≈ 0.5) but not in healthy controls. Rheumatoid arthritis patients and age-matched healthy controls did not significantly differ in CD8+ T-cell clonality. In about an eighth of the roughly 60 patients the largest CD8+ clone exceeded 20% of CD8+ cells, and several identical CD8+ TCRB sequences were shared between blood and synovial fluid.

Positive magnetic bead selection on an AutoMACS was used to isolate CD4+ and CD8+ cells, with flow cytometry used to check purity. After a first flow cytometry screen using a TCR V beta antibody panel, clonal expansions were characterized through TCRB deep sequencing of sorted CD8+ fractions. Peripheral blood mononuclear cells were isolated by Ficoll-Paque PLUS density gradient separation. Nucleospin Tissue or Tissue XS kits were used to extract DNA from CD4-enriched, CD8-enriched or PBMC samples, and a Qubit 2.0 fluorometer was used for quantification. The immunoSEQ assay was applied to genomic DNA for TCRB CDR3 sequencing. In the authors' own workflow: Patient CD8+ clones larger than 1% were compared against published virus-specific TCRB sequences, and only a few matched. Only productive TCRB rearrangements were included in the analyses. Clonality was expressed as a Shannon entropy-based productive clonality index, with each clone defined by a unique TCRB CDR3 sequence. To calculate repertoire overlap between two samples, the template counts of each clone were considered relative to each sample's total templates. A correlation with a Spearman r of over 0.55 was found between V-gene usage by flow cytometry and V-gene usage by TCRB sequencing. TCRdb provides this immuneACCESS table in a form limited to in-frame rearrangements. Some clones are lacking; in checked studies, under half of them reflect an unresolved V gene, and why the rest are absent is not known. V and J calls and clone size are given by that table; D and trimming were obtained from the DNA. Within this sample are about 4,100 clones, with nearly 90% of them counted one time only. 25% to 30% of the sample is taken by the ten largest.

This sequence uses TRBV28 and TRBJ2-7, with the D gene not confidently named. Material for sequencing was CD8+ T cells sorted from blood. The TCR originated in a woman in her 70s with rheumatoid arthritis. The DNA sequence follows: TGTGCCAGCAGTACTGATTACTCCTACGAGCAGTACTTC. It encodes CASSTDYSYEQYF.